Below are 19 T cell receptor beta chains sequenced from a single sample in a study of blood T cells in healthy people across ages. Then a second PCR, running about 6 to 12 cycles, was carried out with a sample-barcoded 5' primer and a J-beta primer mix. TCRdb recomputed calls from the 5' RACE reads with MiXCR, one row per CDR3 protein. The sample consists of 1.5 million to 2 million distinct CDR3 sequences, roughly 50% of them appearing once. Sequenced material: blood. The receptor set was obtained from a woman between 35 and 50 years old in good health.

This clonotype came up a few times. J is TRBJ2-7 and V is TRBV20-1; 8 bases agree with TRBD2. V was clipped by 7 bases and J by 4 bases; unmatched bases: 9. Germline assignment: CDR1 DFQATT and CDR2 SNEGSKA (reference sequence). There are 13 residues in the CDR3. The CDR3 loop is CSVSGLGVYEQYF. For the CDR3, the DNA is TGCAGTGTCTCGGGACTAGGGGTTTACGAGCAGTACTTC.

This clonotype was observed a single time. The V call is TRBV18, the J call TRBJ2-5; TRBD1 agrees at 8 bases. The germline gives CDR1 KGHSH, CDR2 LQKENI. With V trimmed by 6 bases and J by 2 bases, 11 bases remained unmatched. This CDR3 is built from 16 residues. The chain's CDR3 is CASSYGTGPRQETQYF. In nucleotides, the CDR3 is TGTGCCAGCTCGTATGGGACAGGACCGCGTCAAGAGACCCAGTACTTC.

Only a few counts were recorded for this clonotype. The chain couples TRBV7-2 to TRBJ2-3; the match to TRBD1 covers 9 bases. In germline, CDR1 is SGHTA, CDR2 FQGNSA. Trimming cost V 1 base and J 4 bases; bases outside gene matches: 3. The CDR3 has 15 amino acids. CDR3 DNA sequence: TGTGCCAGCAGCTTAGGGACAGGGGTCGCAGATACGCAGTATTTT. Translated, it gives CASSLGTGVADTQYF.

This clonotype has a handful of counts. This chain joins TRBV20-1 and TRBJ2-5; D not certain. The CDR3 totals 12 residues. Germline V lookup: CDR1 DFQATT, CDR2 SNEGSKA (reference sequence). V lost 2 bases and J lost 1, with 5 bases in between. In DNA, the CDR3 is TGCAGTGCTAGAAGTTTCCAAGAGACCCAGTACTTC. The encoded protein is CSARSFQETQYF.

The chain uses TRBV20-1 and TRBJ2-7; 10 nucleotides line up with TRBD1. The J segment lost 6 bases and the V segment lost 1 base, leaving 9 bases of the junction unmatched. The CDR3 spans 15 residues. Germline-derived CDR1 and CDR2 are DFQATT and SNEGSKA (reference sequence). For the CDR3, the DNA is TGCAGTGCTAGAGGGCCTTCGACAGGGGGCAGCGAGCAGTACTTC. Translating gives CSARGPSTGGSEQYF.

The V gene is TRBV20-1, the J gene TRBJ2-5; TRBD2 aligns across 7 bases. The length of the CDR3 is 15 residues. CDR1 DFQATT and CDR2 SNEGSKA come from the germline V gene (reference sequence). With 1 base clipped from V and 5 bases from J, the junction kept 10 bases outside the gene matches. CDR3 in DNA: TGCAGTGCTAGAGTCCCTTTGCGGGGGAGCGAGACCCAGTACTTC. Translating it yields CSARVPLRGSETQYF.

A few counts support this clonotype. The J gene is TRBJ2-1, the V gene TRBV6-2 or TRBV6-3; D is unclear. With 8 bases removed from V and 0 bases from J, the gap between germline ends came to 5 bases. The CDR3 runs 12 residues. Germline V CDR1 and CDR2: MNHEY, SVGEGT. The CDR3 coding sequence is TGTGCCAGCCAGAACTCCTACAATGAGCAGTTCTTC. Its protein product is CASQNSYNEQFF.

The genes are TRBV11-2 and TRBJ2-5; 8 bases agree with TRBD1. Per the germline V gene, CDR1 is SGHAT and CDR2 is FQNNGV. The trim removed 2 bases at V and 11 bases at J, leaving 19 bases unmatched. The CDR3 sequence is 17 residues long. The CDR3 region has the DNA TGTGCCAGCAGCTTACCCAATAAGGACAGGGCAGGAAAAAAGCAGTACTTC. Its translation is CASSLPNKDRAGKKQYF.

A word on this clonotype: At one of its ends the junction is not consistent with the germline gene, which may arise from a read error. V gene TRBV5-1 combines with J gene TRBJ1-2; TRBD1 matches 7 bases. This CDR3 has 15 amino acids. Germline CDR1 SGHRS, CDR2 YFSETQ. CDR3 coding DNA: TGCGCCAGCAGCTTGGCGGAGGCAGGGGGACAAGGCTACACTTTC. It translates to CASSLAEAGGQGYTF. The full variable domain, with the rest looked up from reference TRBV5-1 and TRBJ1-2, is KAGVTQTPRYLIKTRGQQVTLSCSPISGHRSVSWYQQTPGQGLQFLFEYFSETQRNKGNFPGRFSGRQFSNSRSEMNVSTLELGDSALYLCASSLAEAGGQGYTFGSGTRLTVV.

This chain uses TRBV11-1 with TRBJ1-2; D unresolved. V lost 1 base, J lost 4 bases, and 13 bases lay in between. The CDR3 is 15 amino acids. CDR1 and CDR2 from the germline V gene are SGHAT and FQDESV (reference sequence). The chain's CDR3 is CASSLVPGGSYGYTF. The DNA for the CDR3 is TGTGCCAGCAGCTTAGTCCCCGGAGGAAGCTATGGCTACACCTTC.

The chain couples TRBV20-1 to TRBJ2-7; the match to TRBD2 covers 11 bases. The CDR3 is 13 residues long. With V trimmed by 6 bases and J by 4 bases, 5 bases remained unmatched. Germline assignment: CDR1 DFQATT and CDR2 SNEGSKA (reference sequence). Here the CDR3 reads CSANSGGAYEQYF. Written as DNA, the CDR3 is TGCAGTGCCAATAGCGGGGGGGCTTACGAGCAGTACTTC.

The gene calls are TRBV29-1 and TRBJ2-7, with TRBD2 matching 7 bases. This CDR3 has 13 amino acids. Germline lookup yields CDR1 SQVTM and CDR2 ANQGSEA. The trim removed 3 bases at V and 3 bases at J, leaving 5 bases unmatched. As DNA, the CDR3 is TGCAGCGTTGAGGGGGAGGGGAACTACGAGCAGTACTTC. Its protein product is CSVEGEGNYEQYF.

Many counts were recorded for this clonotype. V and J are TRBV6-5 and TRBJ1-6; D might be TRBD1 (5 bases). From germline, CDR1 is MNHEY and CDR2 SVGAGI. This CDR3 contains 14 residues. V lost 7 bases to trimming and J lost 5 bases, with 12 bases between them. The CDR3 here is CASMAGPDNSPLHF. In nucleotides, the CDR3 is TGTGCCAGCATGGCAGGGCCGGATAATTCACCCCTCCACTTT.

The chain is built from TRBV29-1 and TRBJ2-5, with 12 bases fitting TRBD2. V dropped 7 bases and J dropped 5; count of bases not matched to a gene: 14. Germline loops: CDR1 SQVTM, CDR2 ANQGSEA. There are 16 residues in the CDR3. In nucleotides, the CDR3 is TGCAGCGCACTAATACTAACTAGCGGGGGGATGGAGACCCAGTACTTC. Translation: CSALILTSGGMETQYF.

The genes are TRBV6-5 and TRBJ1-1; 7 nucleotides match TRBD1. The germline V gene has CDR1 MNHEY and CDR2 SVGAGI. The CDR3 spans 13 residues. With 4 bases clipped from V and 4 bases from J, the junction kept 3 bases outside the gene matches. Here the CDR3 reads CASSWDSGTEAFF. CDR3 nucleotide sequence: TGTGCCAGCAGTTGGGACAGCGGCACTGAAGCTTTCTTT.

The rearrangement uses TRBV20-1 and TRBJ2-7, with 8 bases lining up with TRBD1. Germline V gene lookup returns CDR1 DFQATT and CDR2 SNEGSKA (reference sequence). V trimming: 1 base; J trimming: 0 bases; junction bases outside the gene matches: 5. The CDR3 is 15 amino acids. The CDR3 region is CSARGWQGASYEQYF. CDR3 coding DNA: TGCAGTGCTAGAGGCTGGCAGGGGGCCTCCTACGAGCAGTACTTC.

The genes are TRBV4-3 and TRBJ2-4; the D is unclear. In germline, CDR1 is LGHNA, CDR2 YSLEER. This CDR3 is 16 amino acids long. With 0 bases removed from V and 0 bases from J, the gap between germline ends came to 9 bases. CDR3 coding DNA: TGCGCCAGCAGCCAAGATTTCCAGCTAGCCAAAAACATTCAGTACTTC. Translating it yields CASSQDFQLAKNIQYF.

The J gene is TRBJ2-3, the V gene TRBV20-1, with 10 bases identical to TRBD2. CDR1 is DFQATT, CDR2 SNEGSKA, per germline (reference sequence). V dropped 3 bases and J dropped 4; count of bases not matched to a gene: 7. CDR3 length: 15 amino acids. This CDR3 is CSARETSGKADTQYF. Here the CDR3 DNA reads TGCAGTGCTAGGGAAACTAGCGGGAAGGCAGATACGCAGTATTTT.

As concerns this clonotype: One junction end disagrees with the germline gene, perhaps due to a read error. V gene TRBV9 combines with J gene TRBJ1-1, with D unresolved. Germline loops: CDR1 SGDLS, CDR2 YYNGEE. The CDR3 sequence is 11 residues long. CDR3 in DNA: TGTACCAGCAGCCCCCGAGCTGAAGCTTTCTTT. This codes for CTSSPRAEAFF.